Presented here are 28 T cell receptor beta chains from one specimen sequenced in a study of prognosis after radiotherapy for stage I lung cancer. Two-round multiplex PCR amplified TCR beta CDR3 from genomic DNA. It was primers specific to each TRBV and TRBJ gene that first-round PCR used. TCRdb called the multiplex PCR reads again in MiXCR, with one record for every CDR3 protein. The sample lists about 28,000 distinct CDR3 sequences; 46% were seen once. The source was PBMCs, collected before or after stereotactic body radiation therapy (not recorded which). The receptors derive from a donor aged 50 or older with non-small cell lung cancer.

The rearrangement joins TRBV4-1 to TRBJ1-2, with 7 bases aligning to TRBD1. V lost 1 base and J lost 6; bases outside the gene matches: 2. Germline values: CDR1 MGHRA, CDR2 YSYEKL. The CDR3 consists of 13 residues. CDR3 in amino acids: CASSQGQGDGYTF. For the CDR3, the DNA is TGCGCCAGCAGCCAAGGGCAGGGGGATGGCTACACCTTC.

Worth noting for this clonotype: A much larger clone differs from this one at a single base, so this may be a read error. The CDR3 region is CASVWATRGNSPLHF. The DNA for the CDR3 is TGTGCCAGCGTTTGGGCCACCCGGGGTAATTCACCCCTCCACTTT. The gene calls are TRBV6-1 and TRBJ1-6; D gene unclear. In germline, CDR1 is MNHNS, CDR2 SASEGT. The V end was cut by 8 bases, the J end by 6 bases, with 17 bases between. There are 15 residues in the CDR3.

The chain employs TRBV11-2 and TRBJ2-3; D gene uncertain. Germline assignment: CDR1 SGHAT and CDR2 FQNNGV. This CDR3 is built from 16 residues. V was trimmed by 7 bases and J by 2 bases, leaving 19 bases between them. CDR3 bases: TGTGCCAGCATCTCAGCAGAGCTAACCTACACAGATACGCAGTATTTT. As protein: CASISAELTYTDTQYF.

The chain recombines TRBV5-6 with TRBJ2-3, with TRBD2 as a possible D gene (5 bases). V was pared by 0 bases and J by 4 bases, with 6 bases between. Looked up from germline, CDR1 is SGHDT and CDR2 is YYEEEE. This CDR3 spans 13 amino acids. This CDR3 reads CASSLAGSDTQYF. The CDR3 DNA reads as TGTGCCAGCAGCTTGGCGGGATCAGATACGCAGTATTTT.

This clonotype was seen at least ten times. The chain uses TRBV11-2 and TRBJ2-6; 7 bases align to TRBD1. Trimming at V came to 3 bases and at J to 0 bases, leaving 5 bases not matched to a gene. There are 17 residues in the CDR3. Germline CDR1 SGHAT, CDR2 FQNNGV. CDR3 nucleotides: TGTGCCAGCAGCTTTATAGGGGGCAGCTCTGGGGCCAACGTCCTGACTTTC. Its translation: CASSFIGGSSGANVLTF.

As concerns this clonotype: This likely reflects a read error, since a far larger clone is one base away. The chain employs TRBV6-2 or TRBV6-3 and TRBJ2-4, with 7 bases matching TRBD2. The CDR3 spans 15 residues. Trimming removed 5 bases from V and 3 bases from J; junction bases left unmatched: 7. Germline CDR1 is MNHEY and CDR2 is SVGEGT. CDR3 protein: CASSAGEGVKNIQYF. DNA for the CDR3: TGTGCCAGCAGTGCGGGGGAGGGAGTCAAAAACATTCAGTACTTC.

Here the CDR3 DNA reads TGTGCCAGCAGCCCGTCCTCAGGTCATCGAAATGAGCAGTTCTTC. This translates into CASSPSSGHRNEQFF. The chain is built from TRBV7-6 and TRBJ2-1; no clear D gene. This CDR3 comprises 15 residues. CDR1 is SGHVS, CDR2 FNYEAQ, per germline. The V end was cut by 5 bases, the J end by 7 bases, with 18 bases between.

The J gene is TRBJ2-1, the V gene TRBV12-3 or TRBV12-4, with 7 bases aligning to TRBD2. The V segment lost 2 bases and the J segment 12 bases; nucleotides outside the gene matches: 16. The CDR3 totals 16 residues. The CDR3 sequence is CASSLRASGPPVGQFF. The CDR3 nucleotides read TGTGCCAGCAGTTTAAGGGCTAGCGGACCTCCAGTAGGGCAGTTCTTC.

J is TRBJ2-3 and V is TRBV28, with D unresolved. The length of the CDR3 is 17 residues. V lost 5 bases to trimming and J lost 2 bases, with 20 bases between them. CDR1 is MDHEN, CDR2 SYDVKM, per germline. The chain's CDR3 is CASSIPLVAPVTDTQYF. Written as DNA, the CDR3 is TGTGCCAGCAGTATCCCCCTGGTGGCCCCCGTCACAGATACGCAGTATTTT.

The rearrangement links TRBV6-1 to TRBJ2-3; 8 bases match TRBD1. V gave up 8 bases and J gave up 7 bases; unmatched junction bases: 11. Germline CDR1 is MNHNS and CDR2 is SASEGT. The CDR3 is made up of 14 amino acids. CDR3 nucleotide sequence: TGTGCCAGCCAGGACAGGGTGGCATTATATACGCAGTATTTT. Residues: CASQDRVALYTQYF.

This clonotype was found a few times. A far larger clone is a single base away, which makes a read error likely. The V and J genes are TRBV7-9 and TRBJ2-7, with TRBD1 identical over 8 bases. V lost 4 bases to trimming and J lost 4 bases; unmatched junction nucleotides: 9. The CDR3 runs 15 residues. Germline loops: CDR1 SEHNR, CDR2 FQNEAQ (reference sequence). CDR3 in DNA: TGTGCCAGCAGCTCATGGCCGGGACAGGAGTACGAGCAGTACTTC. It translates to CASSSWPGQEYEQYF.

This clonotype was picked up many times. The V call is TRBV7-2, the J call TRBJ2-2; D uncertain. The CDR3 covers 14 residues. The ends were cut back, 4 bases at V and 5 bases at J, with 11 bases in the middle. Germline V gene sequence: CDR1 SGHTA, CDR2 FQGNSA. The CDR3 nucleotides are TGTGCCAGCAGCTCCCACGGATGGACCGGGGAGCTGTTTTTT. Amino acids: CASSSHGWTGELFF. The complete variable domain, with remaining parts taken from reference TRBV7-2 and TRBJ2-2, reads GAGVSQSPSNKVTEKGKDVELRCDPISGHTALYWYRQSLGQGLEFLIYFQGNSAPDKSGLPSDRFSAERTGGSVSTLTIQRTQQEDSAVYLCASSSHGWTGELFFGEGSRLTVL.

Points on this clonotype: The junction does not match germline at one end; this may be a read error. The rearrangement uses TRBV29-1 and TRBJ1-6; TRBD1 agrees at 8 bases. The CDR3 is made up of 13 amino acids. Per germline, CDR1 SQVTM and CDR2 ANQGSEA. The CDR3: CSVQHRDRSPFHF. The CDR3 region has the DNA TGCAGTGTTCAGCACCGGGACAGGTCACCCTTCCACTTT.

This clonotype was seen many times. This sequence joins TRBV11-2 and TRBJ2-1; no firm D call. The CDR3 length is 15 residues. The V and J ends lost 1 base and 3 bases respectively, with 10 bases between them. From germline, CDR1 is SGHAT and CDR2 FQNNGV. CDR3 in DNA: TGTGCCAGCAGCTTAGCTAGTTTGTTCTACAATGAGCAGTTCTTC. Translated, it gives CASSLASLFYNEQFF.

This clonotype was seen repeatedly, ten times or more. The chain employs TRBV7-8 and TRBJ2-4, with D perhaps given as TRBD1 or TRBD2 (5 bases each). The germline gives CDR1 SGHVS, CDR2 FQNEAQ. The CDR3 is 15 residues long. Trimming removed 5 bases at V and 2 bases at J, with 13 bases between. The CDR3 region has the DNA TGTGCCAGCAGCGCTGCCGGGACCACCAAAAACATTCAGTACTTC. This translates into CASSAAGTTKNIQYF.

This clonotype was observed at least ten times. This chain joins TRBV7-3 and TRBJ2-7, with 9 bases aligning to TRBD1. The CDR3 has 15 residues. Germline V gene lookup returns CDR1 SGHTA and CDR2 FQGTGA. V shed 5 bases, J shed 5 bases, and the junction held 10 bases outside the gene matches. In nucleotides, the CDR3 is TGTGCCAGCAGCCCGTCCGGGACAGGGATCAACGAGCAGTACTTC. This codes for CASSPSGTGINEQYF.

About this clonotype: This sequence is one base from a far larger clone and is likely a read error. This chain joins TRBV6-8 and TRBJ2-7; no reliable D call. The CDR3 has 14 residues. Germline CDR1 is MNHGY and CDR2 is SAAAGT. The CDR3 is CSSTRTNLPYEQYF. The CDR3 DNA is TGTTCCAGCACCAGGACCAATCTGCCCTACGAGCAGTACTTC.

This clonotype was seen a few times. A much larger clone lies one base from this, so it may be a read error. The rearrangement links TRBV20-1 to TRBJ2-7; 13 nucleotides line up with TRBD2. J was trimmed by 8 bases and V by 2 bases; bases with no gene match: 9. The CDR3 is 15 residues long. CDR1 DFQATT and CDR2 SNEGSKA come from the germline V gene (reference sequence). CDR3 DNA: TGCAGTGCTAGACAACTAGCGGGAGGGCCTGTCAAGCAGTACTTC. Residues: CSARQLAGGPVKQYF.

As concerns this clonotype: A clone one base away is much larger, so this may be a read error. The V and J genes are TRBV6-1 and TRBJ1-6; D is unresolved. CDR1 MNHNS and CDR2 SASEGT come from the germline V gene. The CDR3 extends over 12 amino acids. V shed 5 bases and J shed 7 bases, with 6 bases lying between them. CDR3 protein: CASSHHNSPLHF. The CDR3 DNA follows: TGTGCCAGCAGTCACCACAATTCACCCCTCCACTTT.

This clonotype was counted many times. The CDR3 reads CASSAGEGGKNIQYF. Here the CDR3 DNA reads TGTGCCAGCAGTGCGGGGGAGGGAGGCAAAAACATTCAGTACTTC. The gene calls are TRBV6-1 and TRBJ2-4, with 7 bases matching TRBD2. The CDR3 loop spans 15 amino acids. Germline values: CDR1 MNHNS, CDR2 SASEGT. V lost 4 bases and J lost 3; bases outside the gene matches: 6.

As to this clonotype: A far larger clone is one base from this, pointing to a likely read error. This rearrangement joins TRBV7-9 to TRBJ1-2; no reliable D call. The germline gives CDR1 SEHNR, CDR2 FQNEAQ (reference sequence). The V end was cut by 7 bases, the J end by 4 bases, with 13 bases between. This CDR3 is built from 13 residues. CDR3 sequence reads: CASIIGLVYGYTF. The CDR3 region has the DNA TGTGCCAGCATCATAGGACTGGTCTATGGCTACACCTTC.

The chain couples TRBV5-1 to TRBJ2-7; TRBD2 matches 9 bases. Germline-derived CDR1 and CDR2 are SGHRS and YFSETQ. J was trimmed by 10 bases and V by 6 bases; bases with no gene match: 17. The CDR3 loop spans 15 amino acids. The CDR3 coding sequence is TGCGCCAGCACTCCGGAGGTAGCGGGAGCTATGGATCAGTACTTC. Protein product: CASTPEVAGAMDQYF.

The rearrangement links TRBV19 to TRBJ2-1; 8 bases line up with TRBD2. The CDR3 has 16 residues. V was pared by 10 bases and J by 4 bases, with 15 bases of the junction left unmatched. Germline CDR1 LNHDA, CDR2 SQIVND (reference sequence). DNA for the CDR3: TGTGCCATTACCACCATCGGGAGGGCCTGTTACAATGAGCAGTTCTTC. Its translation is CAITTIGRACYNEQFF.

This clonotype has a count of ten or more. The V gene is TRBV5-8, the J gene TRBJ1-2; 8 bases are shared with TRBD1. Trimming cost V 0 bases and J 7 bases; bases outside gene matches: 8. This CDR3 spans 15 amino acids. Germline CDR1 reads SGHTS; CDR2 reads YDEGEE. The CDR3 reads CASSLAGRGLRGYTF. The CDR3 DNA follows: TGTGCCAGCAGCTTGGCCGGCAGGGGGCTGCGTGGCTACACCTTC. The variable domain in full, completed from reference TRBV5-8 and TRBJ1-2, reads EAGVTQSPTHLIKTRGQQATLRCSPISGHTSVYWYQQALGLGLQFLLWYDEGEERNRGNFPPRFSGRQFPNYSSELNVNALELEDSALYLCASSLAGRGLRGYTFGSGTRLTVV.

This chain links TRBV6-2 or TRBV6-3 with TRBJ2-1; possibly TRBD1 for D (6 bases). Looked up from germline, CDR1 is MNHEY and CDR2 is SVGEGT. V was cut by 6 bases and J by 5 bases, with 11 bases left in between. The CDR3 spans 13 residues. CDR3 in DNA: TGTGCCAGCAGGCTGGGGACACACAATGAGCAGTTCTTC. Protein sequence: CASRLGTHNEQFF.

V is TRBV12-3 or TRBV12-4 and J is TRBJ2-2; TRBD2 agrees at 11 bases. J gave up 5 bases and V 5 bases, and 4 bases lay outside the gene matches. The CDR3 is made up of 15 amino acids. The CDR3 DNA reads TGTGCCAGCAGTCCTAGGACTAGCGGGACCGGGGAGCTGTTTTTT. Protein product: CASSPRTSGTGELFF.

This clonotype is categorized as medium-sized (0.01 to 0.1%). This chain uses TRBV6-5 with TRBJ1-1; no clear D gene. V gave up 6 bases and J gave up 1 base, with 12 bases separating them. The germline V gene has CDR1 MNHEY and CDR2 SVGAGI. This CDR3 region has 14 residues. The CDR3 reads CASRLWTANTEAFF. CDR3 DNA sequence: TGTGCCAGCAGGCTCTGGACGGCGAACACTGAAGCTTTCTTT.

This clonotype was counted at least ten times. The V gene is TRBV25-1, the J gene TRBJ1-2; 7 bases are shared with TRBD1. Germline V CDR1 and CDR2: MGHDK, SYGVNS. Trimming cost V 4 bases and J 6 bases; bases outside gene matches: 11. This CDR3 contains 15 residues. The CDR3 DNA sequence: TGTGCCAGCAGTGGACGAGGGGGCTGGGGTCATGGCTACACCTTC. Residues: CASSGRGGWGHGYTF.